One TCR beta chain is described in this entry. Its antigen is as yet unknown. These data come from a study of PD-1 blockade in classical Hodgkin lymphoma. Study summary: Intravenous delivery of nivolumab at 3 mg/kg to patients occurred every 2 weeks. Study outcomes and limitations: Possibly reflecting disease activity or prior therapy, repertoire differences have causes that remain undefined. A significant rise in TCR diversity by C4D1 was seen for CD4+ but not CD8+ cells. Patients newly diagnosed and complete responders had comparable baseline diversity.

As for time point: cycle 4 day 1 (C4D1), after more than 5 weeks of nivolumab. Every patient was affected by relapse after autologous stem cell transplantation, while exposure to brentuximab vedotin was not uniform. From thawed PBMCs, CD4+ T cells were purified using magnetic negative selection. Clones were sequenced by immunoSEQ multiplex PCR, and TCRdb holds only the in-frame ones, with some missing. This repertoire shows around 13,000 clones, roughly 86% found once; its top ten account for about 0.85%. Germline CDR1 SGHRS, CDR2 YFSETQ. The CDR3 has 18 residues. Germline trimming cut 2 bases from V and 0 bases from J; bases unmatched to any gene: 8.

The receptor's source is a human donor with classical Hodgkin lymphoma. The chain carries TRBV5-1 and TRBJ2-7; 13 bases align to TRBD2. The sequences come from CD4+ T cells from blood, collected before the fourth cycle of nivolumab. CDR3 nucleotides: TGCGCCAGCAGCTTCGGACTAGCGGGGGCCTTAGACTCCTACGAGCAGTACTTC. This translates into CASSFGLAGALDSYEQYF.